The sequence of this T cell receptor (beta chain) was determined in a study of blood T cell repertoires in COVID-19. The germline V gene has CDR1 LNHDA and CDR2 SQIVND (reference sequence). V lost 1 base and J 2 bases, leaving 15 bases between the germline ends. The length of the CDR3 is 17 residues. This table comes from immunoSEQ multiplex PCR, and its TCRdb copy is limited to in-frame clones, with some not included. The data show about 250,000 clones, nearly 90% seen once. The chain couples TRBV19 to TRBJ2-4; D perhaps matches TRBD1 (6 bases). The source material was peripheral blood. This receptor was taken from a man in his late teens or twenties with active or convalescent COVID-19. The CDR3 DNA reads as TGTGCCAGTAGTATAGCGTTCGGGACACGGACCAAAAACATTCAGTACTTC. Translating gives CASSIAFGTRTKNIQYF.